This T cell receptor beta chain emerged from a study of cytomegalovirus exposure and HLA in healthy donors. About the research overall: An earlier analysis identified approximately 120 million unique TCR beta sequences in 150 million to 200 million T cells. Broader study findings: Investigators reported 150 to 200 TCR beta chains as tied to cytomegalovirus.

CDR3 size: 13 residues. V shed 1 base, J shed 7 bases, and the junction held 1 base outside the gene matches. Germline V gene sequence: CDR1 SGDLS, CDR2 YYNGEE. The PCR ran on 60 Vbeta and 13 Jbeta primers. The assay was immunoSEQ multiplex PCR, and TCRdb's table has in-frame clones only and misses some. The sample includes approximately 100,000 clones. With respect to this clone: What it binds is unknown.

Sequencing was performed on PBMCs. The clonotype originates from a man aged 50-59 years in good health and CMV-seropositive. This sequence joins TRBV9 and TRBJ2-2; 7 bases match TRBD2. CDR3 sequence: CASSVPSGGELFF. DNA for the CDR3: TGTGCCAGCAGCGTACCTAGCGGCGGGGAGCTGTTTTTT.